The 30 T cell receptor beta chains in this list originate from one sample, sequenced in a study of T cells in Graves' hyperthyroidism and ophthalmopathy. It was RNA transcripts that yielded the amplified TCR beta CDR3 regions. Initially, a first-round RT-PCR of the TCR CDR3 employed the HTBI primer set. Using its own MiXCR run on the multiplex PCR reads, TCRdb lists one record per CDR3 protein. The top ten hold about two fifths of the sample, which has 480,000 or so distinct CDR3 sequences, 40% to 50% seen once. The sample taken for sequencing was peripheral blood or thyroid tissue (not recorded which). All receptors come from an adult woman with Graves' disease, either hyperthyroidism or ophthalmopathy (not recorded which).

Many counts were recorded for this clonotype. The chain combines TRBV12-3 or TRBV12-4 with TRBJ1-2; D is unclear. V shed 1 base and J shed 0 bases, with 9 bases lying between them. The CDR3 is 15 residues long. CDR3 residues: CASSLGIGANYGYTF. CDR3 nucleotide sequence: TGTGCCAGCAGTTTAGGGATAGGAGCTAACTATGGCTACACCTTC.

About this clonotype itself: A read error may explain this, as a much larger clone is one base away. The chain is built from TRBV19 and TRBJ1-1; TRBD1 might be the D (5 bases). The CDR3 has 12 residues. Per germline, CDR1 LNHDA and CDR2 SQIVND (reference sequence). The CDR3 sequence: CASRITGGKASF. CDR3 DNA: TGTGCCAGTCGCATAACCGGGGGGAAAGCTTCCTTT.

The DNA of the CDR3 is TGTGCCAGCGGCCCCTACATCAGCTCCTATAATTCACCCCTCCACTTT. Translated: CASGPYISSYNSPLHF. V gene TRBV3-1 combines with J gene TRBJ1-6; unclear D gene. Deletions cut 8 bases from V and 0 bases from J, with 14 bases between. The germline V gene has CDR1 LGHDT and CDR2 YNNKEL (reference sequence). This CDR3 has 16 amino acids.

The chain joins TRBV6-5 to TRBJ2-2, with 9 bases identical to TRBD2. Per germline, CDR1 MNHEY and CDR2 SVGAGI. This CDR3 is 18 amino acids long. Trimming took 2 bases from V and 6 from J; bases not matched to a gene: 13. CDR3 in amino acids: CASSYLPEASGNAGELFF. The CDR3 coding sequence is TGTGCCAGCAGTTACCTCCCGGAGGCTAGCGGGAATGCCGGGGAGCTGTTTTTT.

This clonotype was observed at least ten times. The rearrangement joins TRBV20-1 to TRBJ1-4; D not certain. V lost 5 bases to trimming and J lost 5 bases, with 12 bases between them. The CDR3 is 13 residues long. The V gene's germline CDR1 is DFQATT and CDR2 SNEGSKA (reference sequence). The CDR3 DNA follows: TGCAGTGCTGAGTGGGCAGTAAATGAAAAACTGTTTTTT. Translated, it gives CSAEWAVNEKLFF.

The chain links TRBV9 to TRBJ2-7; perhaps TRBD1 as D (5 bases). The CDR3 has 16 amino acids. Per the germline V gene, CDR1 is SGDLS and CDR2 is YYNGEE. Trimming cost V 0 bases and J 5 bases, with 18 bases left between them. The CDR3, as DNA: TGTGCCAGCAGCGTAGATCCTCCGGCAGGGCTTAACGAGCAGTACTTC. Encoded protein: CASSVDPPAGLNEQYF.

This clonotype was counted between two and nine times. The chain links TRBV12-3 or TRBV12-4 to TRBJ1-2; no clear D. The CDR3 totals 14 residues. V lost 0 bases and J lost 8, with 13 bases in between. CDR3 sequence reads: CASSLASHSPGYTF. The CDR3 DNA reads TGTGCCAGCAGTTTAGCGTCACACTCCCCCGGCTACACCTTC.

The rearrangement uses TRBV20-1 and TRBJ2-7; the match to TRBD2 covers 9 bases. Germline trimming cut 8 bases from V and 5 bases from J; bases unmatched to any gene: 7. The CDR3 consists of 12 residues. CDR1 is DFQATT, CDR2 SNEGSKA, per germline (reference sequence). This chain's CDR3 is CSWSGRINEQYF. The CDR3 DNA sequence: TGCAGTTGGAGCGGGAGGATCAACGAGCAGTACTTC.

The chain links TRBV10-3 to TRBJ2-7; possibly TRBD1 for D (5 bases). Germline V lookup: CDR1 ENHRY, CDR2 SYGVKD. This CDR3 contains 14 residues. The V gene lost 6 bases and the J gene lost 2 bases, with 14 bases spanning the gap. This CDR3 is CAIRLKGRPYEQYF. The CDR3 coding sequence is TGTGCCATCAGGCTCAAGGGGCGTCCCTACGAGCAGTACTTC.

At least ten counts were recorded for this clonotype. The rearrangement uses TRBV20-1 and TRBJ1-2; D unresolved. The V gene's germline CDR1 is DFQATT and CDR2 SNEGSKA (reference sequence). The CDR3 length is 12 residues. CDR3 residues: CTRKTANYGYTF. In DNA, the CDR3 is TGCACCCGCAAGACGGCCAACTATGGCTACACCTTC.

This clonotype was seen many times. This chain uses TRBV20-1 with TRBJ1-1, with D hard to call. The V and J ends lost 2 bases and 0 bases respectively, with 13 bases between them. This CDR3 contains 15 residues. Germline CDR1 DFQATT, CDR2 SNEGSKA (reference sequence). CDR3: CSARRVAGLNTEAFF. The CDR3 DNA follows: TGCAGTGCTAGACGGGTTGCGGGATTGAACACTGAAGCTTTCTTT.

The chain combines TRBV9 with TRBJ2-3; D could derive from TRBD1 or TRBD2 (5 bases each). Trimming took off 6 bases at V and 0 bases at J, with 11 bases between the two ends. Per germline, CDR1 SGDLS and CDR2 YYNGEE. CDR3 length equals 14 residues. The CDR3 nucleotides are TGTGCCAGCAACTGGGACGGCAGCACAGATACGCAGTATTTT. Protein sequence: CASNWDGSTDTQYF.

V is TRBV20-1 and J is TRBJ1-1; 9 nucleotides match TRBD1. The V gene's germline CDR1 is DFQATT and CDR2 SNEGSKA (reference sequence). J gave up 2 bases and V 1 base, and 5 bases lay outside the gene matches. This CDR3 spans 15 amino acids. CDR3 in amino acids: CSARAPDRGNTEAFF. CDR3 coding DNA: TGCAGTGCTAGAGCGCCGGACAGGGGAAACACTGAAGCTTTCTTT.

Points on this clonotype: The DNA is omitted, as the CDR3 cannot be located on it reliably, and the CDR3 follows TCRdb's listing. V is TRBV9 and J is TRBJ2-2; the D call TRBD1 from the table was never checked on the DNA. The CDR3 totals 15 residues, both ends included. The V gene's germline CDR1 is SGDLS and CDR2 YYNGEE. This chain's CDR3 is CASAKQGARPGSCFF.

Note on this clonotype: The junction and the germline gene differ at one end; a read error may be behind it. The chain joins TRBV25-1 to TRBJ1-2, with D unresolved. The germline V gene has CDR1 MGHDK and CDR2 SYGVNS. The CDR3 is 13 residues long. In DNA, the CDR3 is TGTGCCTGCAGTGCTGGGTGGGGCTATGGCTACACCTTC. Encoded protein: CACSAGWGYGYTF.

V is TRBV7-3 and J is TRBJ2-2; 7 positions match TRBD2. Trimming at V came to 5 bases and at J to 0 bases, leaving 9 bases not matched to a gene. Per the germline V gene, CDR1 is SGHTA and CDR2 is FQGTGA. This CDR3 is built from 17 residues. CDR3: CASSQGLLLANTGELFF. The CDR3 nucleotides are TGTGCCAGCAGCCAGGGACTACTCCTCGCGAACACCGGGGAGCTGTTTTTT.

This rearrangement joins TRBV10-2 to TRBJ2-2; tentatively, D is TRBD1 (6 bases). Germline V gene lookup returns CDR1 WSHSY and CDR2 SAAADI. V lost 6 bases to trimming and J lost 6 bases, with 17 bases between them. CDR3 size: 15 residues. CDR3 sequence: CASSVNHRAAGELFF. CDR3 sequence (DNA): TGCGCCAGCAGCGTAAACCACAGGGCCGCCGGGGAGCTGTTTTTT.

There are many counts of this clonotype. This chain links TRBV7-3 with TRBJ2-5; 8 positions match TRBD1. Germline V gene sequence: CDR1 SGHTA, CDR2 FQGTGA. The CDR3 consists of 17 residues. J gave up 1 base and V 5 bases, and 12 bases lay outside the gene matches. The CDR3 protein is CASSEKKTGGTQETQYF. The CDR3 nucleotides are TGTGCCAGCAGCGAAAAAAAAACAGGGGGTACCCAAGAGACCCAGTACTTC.

This clonotype has at least ten counts. The chain recombines TRBV20-1 with TRBJ1-6; D is unclear. The length of the CDR3 is 13 residues. From germline, CDR1 is DFQATT and CDR2 SNEGSKA (reference sequence). V was shortened by 4 bases and J by 2 bases, with 6 bases between the two germline ends. CDR3 sequence reads: CSAKGPYNSPLHF. The CDR3 nucleotides are TGCAGTGCTAAAGGGCCCTATAATTCACCCCTCCACTTT.

This clonotype was observed at least ten times. The V gene is TRBV29-1, the J gene TRBJ1-3; 8 nucleotides agree with TRBD1. The J segment lost 4 bases and the V segment lost 4 bases, leaving 3 bases of the junction unmatched. Germline CDR1 SQVTM, CDR2 ANQGSEA. The CDR3 runs 13 residues. CDR3 DNA sequence: TGCAGCGTTGGCGGGGACAGGGGAAACACCATATATTTT. Translation: CSVGGDRGNTIYF.

This chain joins TRBV19 and TRBJ2-2; 13 bases are shared with TRBD2. The CDR3 spans 18 residues. Losses at the gene ends were 5 bases for V and 3 bases for J; bases not matched to a gene: 9. Germline CDR1 and CDR2: LNHDA and SQIVND (reference sequence). In nucleotides, the CDR3 is TGTGCCAGTAGTCCCCTACGACTAGCGGGAGGATACACCGGGGAGCTGTTTTTT. Residues: CASSPLRLAGGYTGELFF. Combining the CDR3 with reference TRBV19 and TRBJ2-2 gives the whole variable domain DGGITQSPKYLFRKEGQNVTLSCEQNLNHDAMYWYRQDPGQGLRLIYYSQIVNDFQKGDIAEGYSVSREKKESFPLTVTSAQKNPTAFYLCASSPLRLAGGYTGELFFGEGSRLTVL.

This clonotype was counted ten times or more. The chain recombines TRBV20-1 with TRBJ2-7; D is unresolved. This CDR3 has 12 residues. Germline assignment: CDR1 DFQATT and CDR2 SNEGSKA (reference sequence). V was clipped by 3 bases and J by 3 bases, with 9 bases between them. The CDR3 nucleotides are TGCAGTGCTAGCTTACTACACTACGAGCAGTACTTC. Translation gives CSASLLHYEQYF.

The chain couples TRBV7-8 to TRBJ1-3; unclear D gene. With 5 bases removed from V and 3 bases from J, the gap between germline ends came to 11 bases. Germline loops: CDR1 SGHVS, CDR2 FQNEAQ. The CDR3 loop spans 14 amino acids. CDR3 nucleotide sequence: TGTGCCAGCAGCCCGACGGGAGGTGGAAACACCATATATTTT. The encoded protein is CASSPTGGGNTIYF.

Many counts were recorded for this clonotype. The chain recombines TRBV28 with TRBJ1-1; D gene ambiguous. Germline CDR1 MDHEN, CDR2 SYDVKM. Trimming pared 7 bases from V and 1 base from J, leaving 7 bases between. This CDR3 has 12 amino acids. The CDR3 DNA sequence: TGTGCCAGCACAGATCCGAACACTGAAGCTTTCTTT. It specifies CASTDPNTEAFF. Complete variable domain (other parts from reference TRBV28 and TRBJ1-1): DVKVTQSSRYLVKRTGEKVFLECVQDMDHENMFWYRQDPGLGLRLIYFSYDVKMKEKGDIPEGYSVSREKKERFSLILESASTNQTSMYLCASTDPNTEAFFGQGTRLTVV.

The gene calls are TRBV7-6 and TRBJ1-5, with TRBD1 matching 7 bases. V dropped 5 bases and J dropped 4; count of bases not matched to a gene: 11. CDR1 and CDR2 from the germline V gene are SGHVS and FNYEAQ. The CDR3 consists of 16 residues. The CDR3 DNA reads as TGTGCCAGCAGCCCAAGCGCAGGGGGAACGAATCAGCCCCAGCATTTT. Its translation: CASSPSAGGTNQPQHF.

The J gene is TRBJ1-2, the V gene TRBV6-5; 9 bases match TRBD1. This CDR3 is built from 14 residues. Looked up from germline, CDR1 is MNHEY and CDR2 is SVGAGI. Losses at the gene ends were 4 bases for V and 8 bases for J; bases not matched to a gene: 8. The CDR3 sequence: CASSWTGTGNGYTF. As DNA, the CDR3 is TGTGCCAGCAGTTGGACCGGGACAGGGAACGGCTACACCTTC.

At least ten counts were recorded for this clonotype. This chain joins TRBV4-3 and TRBJ2-7, with D hard to call. The V and J ends lost 0 bases and 0 bases respectively, with 9 bases between them. The CDR3 spans 15 residues. Per germline, CDR1 LGHNA and CDR2 YSLEER. CDR3 residues: CASSQESRYSYEQYF. CDR3 coding DNA: TGCGCCAGCAGCCAAGAATCCAGATACTCCTACGAGCAGTACTTC.

This sequence joins TRBV29-1 and TRBJ1-1; D may be TRBD1 (5 bases). The ends were cut back, 6 bases at V and 4 bases at J, with 18 bases in the middle. The CDR3 length is 14 residues. Germline V gene data show CDR1 as SQVTM and CDR2 as ANQGSEA. CDR3 nucleotides: TGCAGCGTCCGAGCAGGAGGGGAGGCCACTGAAGCTTTCTTT. Encoded protein: CSVRAGGEATEAFF.

V usage is TRBV29-1 and J usage is TRBJ2-7; D is ambiguous. The CDR3 covers 14 residues. The V gene's germline CDR1 is SQVTM and CDR2 ANQGSEA. CDR3 in amino acids: CSARDRSAHREQYF. CDR3 sequence (DNA): TGCAGTGCTAGAGATCGGTCCGCGCACCGGGAGCAGTACTTC.

The chain carries TRBV11-2 and TRBJ1-2; a weak D match, TRBD1 (5 bases). The CDR3 runs 17 residues. Germline CDR1 is SGHAT and CDR2 is FQNNGV. Trimming left V 0 bases short and J 4 bases short, with 18 bases between. The DNA of the CDR3 is TGTGCCAGCAGCTTAGATCCGGGGCAGGGCATCCTCTATGGCTACACCTTC. This gives the protein CASSLDPGQGILYGYTF.